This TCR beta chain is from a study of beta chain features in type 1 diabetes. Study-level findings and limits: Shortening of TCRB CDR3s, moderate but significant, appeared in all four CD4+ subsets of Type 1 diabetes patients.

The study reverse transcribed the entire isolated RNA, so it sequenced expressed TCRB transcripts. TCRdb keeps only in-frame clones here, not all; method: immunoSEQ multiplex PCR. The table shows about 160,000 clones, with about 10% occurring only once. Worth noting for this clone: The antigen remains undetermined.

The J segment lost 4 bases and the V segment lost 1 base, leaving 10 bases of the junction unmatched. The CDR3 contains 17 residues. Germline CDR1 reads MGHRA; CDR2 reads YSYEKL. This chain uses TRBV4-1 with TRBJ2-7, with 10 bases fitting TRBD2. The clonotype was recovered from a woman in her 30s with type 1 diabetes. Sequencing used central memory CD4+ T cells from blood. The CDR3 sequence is CASSQVDLGSGGYEQYF. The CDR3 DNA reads TGCGCCAGCAGCCAAGTCGACTTGGGTAGCGGGGGGTACGAGCAGTACTTC.